The next 21 T cell receptor beta chains were all read from a single sample in a study of chemoradiotherapy in HPV16-positive cancers. Assay: immunoSEQ multiplex PCR; the TCRdb copy retains only in-frame clones and omits some. The sample holds some 70,000 clones, 85% to 90% seen once. Source: blood, taken from a patient who underwent chemoradiotherapy. Receptors originate from a human donor with HPV-associated anogenital cancer.

The rearrangement links TRBV27 to TRBJ2-7; 7 bases align to TRBD1. Germline loops: CDR1 MNHEY, CDR2 SMNVEV (reference sequence). V lost 0 bases to trimming and J lost 2 bases; unmatched junction nucleotides: 4. The CDR3 contains 15 residues. Here the CDR3 reads CASSLSTGWPYEQYF. The CDR3 DNA sequence: TGTGCCAGCAGTTTATCGACAGGGTGGCCCTACGAGCAGTACTTC.

The J gene is TRBJ2-7, the V gene TRBV5-1; 9 nucleotides align to TRBD2. V lost 3 bases to trimming and J lost 7 bases; unmatched junction nucleotides: 11. Germline assignment: CDR1 SGHRS and CDR2 YFSETQ. This CDR3 spans 15 amino acids. CDR3 in amino acids: CASSWAGGGAREQYF. The CDR3 region has the DNA TGCGCCAGCAGCTGGGCCGGCGGGGGGGCCAGGGAGCAGTACTTC. The entire variable domain, with the rest obtained from reference TRBV5-1 and TRBJ2-7, is as follows: KAGVTQTPRYLIKTRGQQVTLSCSPISGHRSVSWYQQTPGQGLQFLFEYFSETQRNKGNFPGRFSGRQFSNSRSEMNVSTLELGDSALYLCASSWAGGGAREQYFGPGTRLTVT.

V usage is TRBV28 and J usage is TRBJ2-3; D gene unclear. There are 12 residues in the CDR3. CDR1 MDHEN and CDR2 SYDVKM come from the germline V gene. The ends were cut back, 3 bases at V and 10 bases at J, with 11 bases in the middle. CDR3 protein: CASSFFPDPQYF. CDR3 DNA: TGTGCCAGCAGTTTCTTCCCCGACCCGCAGTATTTT.

This clone was picked up a small number of times. The rearrangement links TRBV10-1 to TRBJ1-5; 9 bases align to TRBD1. The CDR3 length is 15 residues. Germline CDR1 WNHNN, CDR2 SYGVQD (reference sequence). The trim removed 3 bases at V and 6 bases at J, leaving 6 bases unmatched. The CDR3, as DNA: TGCGCCAGCAGTGATGGACAGGGGTCGGCTCAGCCCCAGCATTTT. The encoded protein is CASSDGQGSAQPQHF.

The CDR3 DNA reads TGCGCCAGCAGGGTTCCTGGTTCCACTGAAGCTTTCTTT. It is translated as CASRVPGSTEAFF. V usage is TRBV10-2 and J usage is TRBJ1-1; D not resolved. The length of the CDR3 is 13 residues. The germline V and J ends were trimmed by 6 bases and 4 bases, with 12 bases remaining between them. Per germline, CDR1 WSHSY and CDR2 SAAADI.

The V call is TRBV6-5, the J call TRBJ1-6; possible D gene TRBD1, 5 bases. The CDR3 has 11 residues. Deletions cut 11 bases from V and 7 bases from J, with 9 bases between. The germline V gene encodes CDR1 MNHEY and CDR2 SVGAGI. The CDR3 is CAVQGNSPLHF. CDR3 coding DNA: TGTGCCGTGCAGGGCAATTCACCCCTCCACTTT.

The J gene is TRBJ1-2, the V gene TRBV6-1; TRBD1 matches 10 bases. Trimming took 8 bases from V and 8 from J; bases not matched to a gene: 5. There are 12 residues in the CDR3. The germline V gene encodes CDR1 MNHNS and CDR2 SASEGT. CDR3 bases: TGTGCCAGCGTCGACAGGGGGCTAGGCTACACCTTC. It translates to CASVDRGLGYTF.

J is TRBJ1-1 and V is TRBV5-1, with 10 nucleotides matching TRBD1. CDR1 and CDR2 from the germline V gene are SGHRS and YFSETQ. CDR3 length equals 17 residues. V trimming: 0 bases; J trimming: 5 bases; junction bases outside the gene matches: 10. CDR3 nucleotides: TGCGCCAGCAGCTTGGCTCTTTGGCCGGGACAGGGGACTGAAGCTTTCTTT. Protein product: CASSLALWPGQGTEAFF.

The chain is built from TRBV18 and TRBJ2-7, with TRBD1 matching 7 bases. Germline CDR1 reads KGHSH; CDR2 reads LQKENI. The CDR3 has 13 amino acids. Unmatched junction bases numbered 1, after V lost 3 bases and J lost 2 bases. The CDR3, as DNA: TGTGCCAGCTCACCTGGGACAGCCTACGAGCAGTACTTC. This sequence encodes CASSPGTAYEQYF.

This clone was seen just once. The chain recombines TRBV6-5 with TRBJ1-1, with D uncertain. CDR3 length: 14 amino acids. CDR1 is MNHEY and CDR2 is SVGAGI in the germline V gene. Between the trimmed V and J ends, which lost 6 bases and 0 bases, there was a span of 11 bases. The CDR3 loop is CASSSRHMNTEAFF. The CDR3 nucleotides read TGTGCCAGCAGCTCTAGACATATGAACACTGAAGCTTTCTTT.

The J gene is TRBJ2-3, the V gene TRBV30; TRBD2 agrees at 7 bases. With V trimmed by 1 base and J by 4 bases, 2 bases remained unmatched. CDR1 is GTSNPN, CDR2 SVGIG, per germline (reference sequence). The CDR3 length is 13 residues. The CDR3 loop reads CAWSGGGADTQYF. The CDR3 nucleotides read TGTGCCTGGAGTGGTGGGGGGGCAGATACGCAGTATTTT.

The J gene is TRBJ1-2, the V gene TRBV2; 9 positions agree with TRBD1. The ends lost 10 bases at V and 5 bases at J; junction bases unmatched: 11. The CDR3 runs 14 residues. The V gene's germline CDR1 is SNHLY and CDR2 FYNNEI. The CDR3 region is CATTTGGKDYGYTF. In DNA form, the CDR3 reads TGTGCCACCACCACAGGGGGCAAGGATTATGGCTACACCTTC.

This clone was recorded once. The gene calls are TRBV2 and TRBJ2-7, with D hard to call. With 6 bases removed from V and 3 bases from J, the gap between germline ends came to 6 bases. The CDR3 has 11 residues. From germline, CDR1 is SNHLY and CDR2 FYNNEI. This CDR3 is CASRENYEQYF. The CDR3 coding sequence is TGTGCCAGCAGGGAGAACTACGAGCAGTACTTC.

This clone was recorded only once. The rearrangement uses TRBV12-5 and TRBJ2-1; 9 bases match TRBD2. V shed 5 bases and J 8 bases; nucleotides not matched to a gene: 10. This CDR3 is built from 15 residues. CDR1 and CDR2 from the germline V gene are LGHNT and FRNRAP. CDR3 residues: CASGRGAGGHHEQFF. In nucleotides, the CDR3 is TGTGCTAGTGGTCGGGGCGCGGGAGGGCACCATGAGCAGTTCTTC.

The chain uses TRBV7-2 and TRBJ1-4; D is undetermined. Trimming pared 1 base from V and 13 bases from J, leaving 16 bases between. CDR1 and CDR2 from the germline V gene are SGHTA and FQGNSA. The CDR3 spans 14 residues. CDR3 loop: CASSLVLGYRGLFF. CDR3 DNA: TGTGCCAGCAGCTTAGTTCTAGGTTATAGAGGACTGTTTTTT.

The chain carries TRBV6-1 and TRBJ2-1; D unclear. Germline V gene data show CDR1 as MNHNS and CDR2 as SASEGT. The CDR3 spans 16 residues. V shed 1 base and J shed 0 bases, with 10 bases lying between them. CDR3: CASSEEVQASYNEQFF. Written as DNA, the CDR3 is TGTGCCAGCAGTGAAGAGGTGCAGGCCTCCTACAATGAGCAGTTCTTC.

The gene calls are TRBV2 and TRBJ1-3, with D possibly TRBD1 on 6 matching bases. V was pared by 3 bases and J by 10 bases, with 13 bases between. The germline V gene encodes CDR1 SNHLY and CDR2 FYNNEI. This CDR3 has 13 amino acids. CDR3 amino acids: CASSEQGTRTIYF. CDR3 bases: TGTGCCAGCAGTGAGCAGGGGACGAGAACCATATATTTT.

The chain has TRBV6-5 and TRBJ1-1, with unresolved D. The V gene lost 7 bases and the J gene lost 0 bases, with 6 bases spanning the gap. Germline V gene lookup returns CDR1 MNHEY and CDR2 SVGAGI. The CDR3 sequence is 12 residues long. CDR3 bases: TGTGCCAGCACCGTATTGAACACTGAAGCTTTCTTT. Translating gives CASTVLNTEAFF.

This clone was observed a single time. The chain uses TRBV5-1 and TRBJ2-3, with 10 bases fitting TRBD2. After removal of 4 bases from V and 0 bases from J, the junction contained 17 bases not matched to a gene. The CDR3 loop spans 20 amino acids. Germline lookup yields CDR1 SGHRS and CDR2 YFSETQ. CDR3 DNA: TGCGCCAGCAGCCCCCAGGGGCGGACTAGCGGAAGAACTAGCACAGATACGCAGTATTTT. The encoded protein is CASSPQGRTSGRTSTDTQYF.

This clone was seen a few times. The rearrangement links TRBV5-1 to TRBJ2-5, with 13 nucleotides matching TRBD2. Germline CDR1 reads SGHRS; CDR2 reads YFSETQ. The CDR3 totals 16 residues. V trimming: 3 bases; J trimming: 4 bases; junction bases outside the gene matches: 6. CDR3 sequence (DNA): TGCGCCAGCAGCTCTGGGACTAGCGGGGCACGAGAGACCCAGTACTTC. The encoded protein is CASSSGTSGARETQYF.

The V call is TRBV6-1, the J call TRBJ2-2; the match to TRBD2 covers 8 bases. This CDR3 is 16 amino acids long. Germline lookup yields CDR1 MNHNS and CDR2 SASEGT. Losses at the gene ends were 2 bases for V and 2 bases for J; bases not matched to a gene: 4. DNA for the CDR3: TGTGCCAGCAGTGAACGGGCGGGGGGAAACACCGGGGAGCTGTTTTTT. Translating gives CASSERAGGNTGELFF.